The T cell receptor (beta chain) under discussion was sequenced for a study of CD4 T cells in relation to SARS-CoV-2 and coronaviruses. Study-wide context: ViraFEST: roughly 10-day antigen culture of PBMCs, then TCR beta CDR3 sequencing. Of the patients, 8 or 9 were male, a few female, two Hispanic.

Study results and caveats: Compared with monoreactive clones, crossreactive clones showed significantly weaker SARS-CoV-2 expansion.

Sorted naive or memory CD4+ cells met CEF peptides for approximately ten days. Sequenced by immunoSEQ multiplex PCR; TCRdb stores in-frame clones only, minus some. This sample has 38,000 or so clones, with over 75% found just once. Concerning this clone itself: The antigen is unknown.

The sequenced sample was memory CD4+ T cells from PBMCs, cultured in vitro. The sequence was obtained from an adult with COVID-19.

CDR3 DNA sequence: TGTGCCAGCAGTTCCTTGGACAGGTATGGCTACACCTTC. Translating it yields CASSSLDRYGYTF. The gene calls are TRBV12-3 or TRBV12-4 and TRBJ1-2; 7 bases fit TRBD1. Trimming removed 4 bases from V and 5 bases from J; junction bases left unmatched: 4. CDR3 length: 13 amino acids.